The clone carrying this T cell receptor beta chain is classed as medium-sized. These data come from a study of blood T cell repertoires in COVID-19. Study context: From T cells, B-cell-depleted T cells, or PBMCs came the material, which was cDNA or gDNA.

Clones were read by immunoSEQ multiplex PCR, and TCRdb kept only the in-frame ones, dropping some. The top ten clones hold about 8% of a sample with around 13,000 clones, roughly 91% of them seen once. Germline-derived CDR1 and CDR2 are SGHTS and YDEGEE. This CDR3 has 12 amino acids. Trimming shortened V by 0 bases and J by 6 bases, and 4 bases separated the two germline ends. J is TRBJ2-1 and V is TRBV5-8; D unresolved. Sample: peripheral blood. The receptor's source is a human donor in a cohort sampled during active COVID-19. The CDR3 region has the DNA TGTGCCAGCAGCTTGGGCGGCAATGAGCAGTTCTTC. Protein sequence: CASSLGGNEQFF.